This TCR beta chain was documented in a study of T cells in Graves' hyperthyroidism and ophthalmopathy. Broader study findings: Expanded thyroid clonotypes (above 0.001) were mostly also found in blood.

The ends lost 4 bases at V and 1 base at J; junction bases unmatched: 7. Germline-derived CDR1 and CDR2 are SGHNT and YYREEE (reference sequence). CDR3 size: 15 residues. Details on this clonotype: Its specificity is unknown.

Orbital computed tomography, thyroid ultrasound, serum thyroxine and TRAb, and clinical symptoms together informed the diagnoses. Fresh peripheral blood, about 10 ml of it, supplied the PBMCs. TCR beta CDR3 region amplification was performed from RNA transcripts. A first-round RT-PCR of the TCR CDR3 used the HTBI primer set. One entry per CDR3 protein, called by TCRdb with MiXCR from the multiplex PCR reads. The repertoire consists of nearly 750,000 distinct CDR3 sequences, with under 45% occurring once and the leading ten covering around 32%. The chain employs TRBV5-4 and TRBJ1-2, with 7 positions matching TRBD1. The source material was blood. The clonotype was recovered from a woman aged 35 to 49 with Graves' hyperthyroidism. The CDR3 loop is CASSSRDSHNYGYTF. CDR3 sequence (DNA): TGTGCCAGCAGCAGCCGGGACAGTCATAACTATGGCTACACCTTC.